The clone carrying this T cell receptor beta chain was detected once. This sample is drawn from a study of blood T cell repertoires in COVID-19. Original analysis: Amplification of reference gene primers was used by the study to estimate nucleated cell counts. Profiling relied on immunoSEQ multiplex PCR, and the TCRdb table lists in-frame clones only, not all of them. V and J calls and clone size are given by that table; D and trimming were obtained from the DNA. The sample gives 20,000 to 25,000 clones, 86% of which show up once; roughly 18% is in the top ten. With 4 bases removed from V and 1 base from J, the gap between germline ends came to 6 bases. The germline gives CDR1 LGHDT, CDR2 YNNKEL (reference sequence). CDR3 length: 13 residues.

This chain joins TRBV3-1 (or the pseudogene TRBV3-2) and TRBJ2-3; D not resolved. The TCR was taken from a woman aged 80 or over with acute or convalescent COVID-19. The sequencing sample was made of peripheral blood. CDR3 nucleotides: TGTGCCAGCAGCCCACGGGGCACAGATACGCAGTATTTT. Translating gives CASSPRGTDTQYF.